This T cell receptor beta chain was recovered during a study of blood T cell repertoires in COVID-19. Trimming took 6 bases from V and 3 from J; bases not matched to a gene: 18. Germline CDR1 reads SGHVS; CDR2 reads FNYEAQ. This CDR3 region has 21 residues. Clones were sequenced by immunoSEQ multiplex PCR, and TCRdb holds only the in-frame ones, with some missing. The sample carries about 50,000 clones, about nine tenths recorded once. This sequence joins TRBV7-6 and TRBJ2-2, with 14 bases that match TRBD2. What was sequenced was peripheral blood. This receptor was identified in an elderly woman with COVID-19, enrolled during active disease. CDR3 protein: CASRLPSQPGLAGVDTGELFF. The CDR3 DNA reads TGTGCCAGCAGGCTCCCCTCGCAACCGGGACTAGCGGGAGTAGACACCGGGGAGCTGTTTTTT.